This T cell receptor (beta chain) was sequenced during a study of regulatory T cells in long-lasting Graves disease. Time point in this sample: persistent/refractory GD, antithyroid drugs over 5 years with positive TRAb. PBMCs provided the RNA from which the TCR library was made. The CDR3 is 13 amino acids. V gave up 6 bases and J gave up 2 bases; unmatched junction bases: 3. Germline V CDR1 and CDR2: DFQATT, SNEGSKA (reference sequence). Both iRepertoire HTBI primers and Arm-PCR of CDR3 regions were used to build the TCR beta libraries. Each CDR3 protein is one row after TCRdb ran MiXCR on the multiplex PCR reads. The profile covers 600,000 to 850,000 distinct CDR3 sequences, with approximately 31% appearing a single time and roughly 46% taken by the ten largest.

The receptor was derived from a female donor with Graves disease. The input for sequencing was peripheral blood mononuclear cells (PBMCs), taken when the disease was refractory, from a patient treated with antithyroid drugs. The chain couples TRBV20-1 to TRBJ1-5; 8 positions match TRBD1. Written as DNA, the CDR3 is TGCAGTGCGCCGACAGGGGGCAATCAGCCCCAGCATTTT. Amino acids: CSAPTGGNQPQHF.